A selection of T cell receptor beta chains follows, all from one sample in a study of long-term antiretroviral therapy in people with HIV. The assay was immunoSEQ multiplex PCR, and TCRdb's table has in-frame clones only and misses some. Of 13,000 to 15,000 clones listed, around 90% were seen once; the top ten hold more than 9%. The specimen comprised unsorted PBMCs, sampled 6.2 years after starting antiretroviral therapy. The receptors stem from a man in his forties with HIV. The CDR3 runs from the conserved cysteine through the conserved F or W. A D gene is named only where the DNA matches it firmly. The size field is filled for only some rows; it gives once, few, many or a size class.

v_call	clone_size	j_call	d_call	cdr3_aa	cdr3_nt
TRBV11-1	-	TRBJ2-6	TRBD1	CASSSTGAGANVLTF	TGTGCCAGCAGCTCGACAGGGGCTGGGGCCAACGTCCTGACTTTC
TRBV27	-	TRBJ2-7	-	CASWGHVGYEQYF	TGTGCCAGCTGGGGCCACGTTGGATACGAGCAGTACTTC
TRBV30	-	TRBJ2-1	TRBD2	CAWSARLAGGHNEQFF	TGTGCCTGGAGCGCCAGACTAGCGGGAGGGCACAATGAGCAGTTCTTC
TRBV28	-	TRBJ2-4	-	CASSPTRRGRNIQYF	TGTGCCAGCAGTCCCACCCGGAGAGGTCGGAACATTCAGTACTTC
TRBV18	once	TRBJ2-7	TRBD1	CASSYNRGRDEQYF	TGTGCCAGCTCGTACAACAGGGGGCGCGACGAGCAGTACTTC
TRBV9	-	TRBJ2-2	-	CASSVGSVTGELFF	TGTGCCAGCAGCGTAGGGTCGGTCACCGGGGAGCTGTTTTTT
TRBV4-3	-	TRBJ1-5	-	CASSQDSPYHQPQHF	TGCGCCAGCAGCCAAGATAGCCCCTACCATCAGCCCCAGCATTTT
TRBV28	-	TRBJ2-7	-	CASSLTDPKQYF	TGTGCCAGCAGTTTGACAGATCCCAAGCAGTACTTC
TRBV7-8	-	TRBJ1-2	-	CASSLSGTYGYTF	TGTGCCAGCAGCTTATCGGGGACCTATGGCTACACCTTC
TRBV7-6	-	TRBJ2-5	-	CASSLGTSGVQQDF	TGTGCCAGCAGCTTAGGAACTAGTGGGGTGCAACAGGACTTC
TRBV28	-	TRBJ2-7	TRBD2	CASSPLDTSGSYYEQYF	TGTGCCAGCAGTCCCTTAGACACTAGCGGGAGTTACTACGAGCAGTACTTC
TRBV14	few	TRBJ1-4	-	CASSQEMRGVNEKLFF	TGTGCCAGCAGCCAAGAAATGCGGGGCGTTAATGAAAAACTGTTTTTT
TRBV4-3	once	TRBJ2-1	-	CASSQDRGLSYNEQFF	TGCGCCAGCAGCCAAGATCGAGGGCTCTCTTACAATGAGCAGTTCTTC
TRBV19	-	TRBJ2-2	TRBD1	CASSVNRGSGELFF	TGTGCCAGTAGTGTAAACAGGGGGTCCGGGGAGCTGTTTTTT
TRBV6-1	-	TRBJ1-1	-	CASSEVEAFF	TGTGCCAGCAGTGAAGTTGAAGCTTTCTTT
TRBV27	-	TRBJ2-7	TRBD2	CASSLLLPLAGSYEQYF	TGTGCCAGCAGTTTACTCCTCCCTTTAGCGGGTTCCTACGAGCAGTACTTC
TRBV6-5	-	TRBJ2-5	-	CASSYSTLATGETQYF	TGTGCCAGCAGTTACTCGACGCTAGCTACGGGGGAGACCCAGTACTTC
TRBV29-1	-	TRBJ1-1	-	CSVERGAYTEAFF	TGCAGCGTTGAACGGGGCGCGTACACTGAAGCTTTCTTT
TRBV7-9	-	TRBJ2-5	-	CASSLVLAGKETQYF	TGTGCCAGCAGCTTAGTTCTGGCAGGGAAAGAGACCCAGTACTTC
TRBV7-6	-	TRBJ2-3	TRBD1	CASSAPGQSNTQYF	TGTGCCAGCAGCGCTCCGGGACAGTCTAATACGCAGTATTTT